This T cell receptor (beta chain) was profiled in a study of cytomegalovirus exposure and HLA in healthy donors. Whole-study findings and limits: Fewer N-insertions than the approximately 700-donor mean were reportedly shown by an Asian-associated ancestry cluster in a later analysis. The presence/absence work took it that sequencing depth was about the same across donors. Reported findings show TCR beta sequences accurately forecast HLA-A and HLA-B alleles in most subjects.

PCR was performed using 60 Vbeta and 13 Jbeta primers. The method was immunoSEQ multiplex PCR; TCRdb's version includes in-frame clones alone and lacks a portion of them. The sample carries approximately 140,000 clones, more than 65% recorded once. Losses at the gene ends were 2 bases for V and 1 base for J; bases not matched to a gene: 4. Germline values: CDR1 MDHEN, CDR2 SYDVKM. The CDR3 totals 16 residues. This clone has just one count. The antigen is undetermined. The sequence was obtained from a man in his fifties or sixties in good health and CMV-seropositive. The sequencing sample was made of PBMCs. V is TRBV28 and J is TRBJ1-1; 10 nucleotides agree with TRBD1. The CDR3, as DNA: TGTGCCAGCAGTTTACGACAGGGGGCAGGGAACACTGAAGCTTTCTTT. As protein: CASSLRQGAGNTEAFF.